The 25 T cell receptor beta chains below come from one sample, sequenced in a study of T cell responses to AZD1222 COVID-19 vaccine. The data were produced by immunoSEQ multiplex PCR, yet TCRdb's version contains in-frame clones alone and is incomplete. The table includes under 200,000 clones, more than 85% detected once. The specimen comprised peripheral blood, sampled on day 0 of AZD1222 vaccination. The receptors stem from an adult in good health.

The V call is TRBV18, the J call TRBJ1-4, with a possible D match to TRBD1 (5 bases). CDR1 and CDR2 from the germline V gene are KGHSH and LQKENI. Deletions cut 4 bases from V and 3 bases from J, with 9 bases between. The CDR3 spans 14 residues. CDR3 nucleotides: TGTGCCAGCTCACGGGGGAGTTCTAATGAAAAACTGTTTTTT. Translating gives CASSRGSSNEKLFF.

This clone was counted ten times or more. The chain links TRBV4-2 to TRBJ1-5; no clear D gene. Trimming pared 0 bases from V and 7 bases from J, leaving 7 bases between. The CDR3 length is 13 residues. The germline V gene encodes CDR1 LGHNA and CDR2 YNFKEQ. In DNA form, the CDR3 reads TGTGCCAGCAGCCAAGATATTTTCCAGCCCCAGCATTTT. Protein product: CASSQDIFQPQHF.

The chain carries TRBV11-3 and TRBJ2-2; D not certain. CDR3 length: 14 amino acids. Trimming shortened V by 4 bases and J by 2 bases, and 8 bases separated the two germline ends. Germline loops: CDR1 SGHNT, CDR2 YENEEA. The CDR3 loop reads CASSSRRNTGELFF. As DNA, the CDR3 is TGTGCCAGCAGCTCCCGACGTAACACCGGGGAGCTGTTTTTT. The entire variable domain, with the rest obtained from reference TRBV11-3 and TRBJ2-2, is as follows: EAGVVQSPRYKIIEKKQPVAFWCNPISGHNTLYWYLQNLGQGPELLIRYENEEAVDDSQLPKDRFSAERLKGVDSTLKIQPAELGDSAVYLCASSSRRNTGELFFGEGSRLTVL.

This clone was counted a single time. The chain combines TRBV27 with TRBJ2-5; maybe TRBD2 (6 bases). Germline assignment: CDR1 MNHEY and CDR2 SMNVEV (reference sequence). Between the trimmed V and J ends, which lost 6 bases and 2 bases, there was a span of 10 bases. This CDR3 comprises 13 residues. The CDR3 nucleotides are TGTGCCAGCAGGGGCGGGACTCAAGAGACCCAGTACTTC. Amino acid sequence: CASRGGTQETQYF.

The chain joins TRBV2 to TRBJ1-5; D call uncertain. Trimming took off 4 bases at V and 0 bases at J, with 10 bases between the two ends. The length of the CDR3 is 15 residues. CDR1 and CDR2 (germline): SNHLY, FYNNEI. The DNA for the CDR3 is TGTGCCAGCAGTGTGAGAGGTTATAGCAATCAGCCCCAGCATTTT. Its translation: CASSVRGYSNQPQHF. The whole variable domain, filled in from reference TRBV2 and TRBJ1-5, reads EPEVTQTPSHQVTQMGQEVILRCVPISNHLYFYWYRQILGQKVEFLVSFYNNEISEKSEIFDDQFSVERPDGSNFTLKIRSTKLEDSAMYFCASSVRGYSNQPQHFGDGTRLSIL.

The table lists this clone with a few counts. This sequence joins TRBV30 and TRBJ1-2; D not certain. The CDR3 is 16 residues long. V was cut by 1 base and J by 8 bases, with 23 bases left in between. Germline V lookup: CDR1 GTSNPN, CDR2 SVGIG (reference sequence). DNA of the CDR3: TGTGCCTGGAGTGAGGGCGGGCCGGAAATGTGGGTCGGCTACACCTTC. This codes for CAWSEGGPEMWVGYTF.

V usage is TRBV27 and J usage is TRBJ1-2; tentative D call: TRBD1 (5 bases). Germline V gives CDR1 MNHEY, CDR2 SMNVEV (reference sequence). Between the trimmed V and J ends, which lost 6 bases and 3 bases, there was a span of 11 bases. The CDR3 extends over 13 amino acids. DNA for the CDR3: TGTGCCAGCAGGCTGATGGGACACTATGGCTACACCTTC. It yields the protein CASRLMGHYGYTF.

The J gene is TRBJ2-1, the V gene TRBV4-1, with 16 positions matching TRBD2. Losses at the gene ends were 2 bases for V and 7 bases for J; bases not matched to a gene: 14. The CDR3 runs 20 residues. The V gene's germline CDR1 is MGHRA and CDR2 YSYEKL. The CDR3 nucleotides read TGCGCCAGCAGCCAACAGCCGGGACTAGCGGGAGGGAGTGGGCTAAATGAGCAGTTCTTC. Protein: CASSQQPGLAGGSGLNEQFF.

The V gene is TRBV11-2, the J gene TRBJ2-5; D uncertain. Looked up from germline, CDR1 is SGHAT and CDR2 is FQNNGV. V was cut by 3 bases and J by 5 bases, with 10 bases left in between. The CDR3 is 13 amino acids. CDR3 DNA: TGTGCCAGCAGCTTCCAAACTTCCGAGACCCAGTACTTC. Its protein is CASSFQTSETQYF. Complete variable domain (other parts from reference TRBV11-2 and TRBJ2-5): EAGVAQSPRYKIIEKRQSVAFWCNPISGHATLYWYQQILGQGPKLLIQFQNNGVVDDSQLPKDRFSAERLKGVDSTLKIQPAKLEDSAVYLCASSFQTSETQYFGPGTRLLVL.

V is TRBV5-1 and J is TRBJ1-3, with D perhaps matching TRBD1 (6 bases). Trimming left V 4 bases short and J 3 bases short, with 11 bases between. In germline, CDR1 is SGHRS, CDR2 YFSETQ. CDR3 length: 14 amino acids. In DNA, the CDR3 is TGCGCCAGCAGCCCAGGACAGCTTGGAAACACCATATATTTT. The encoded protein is CASSPGQLGNTIYF. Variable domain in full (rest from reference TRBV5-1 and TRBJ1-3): KAGVTQTPRYLIKTRGQQVTLSCSPISGHRSVSWYQQTPGQGLQFLFEYFSETQRNKGNFPGRFSGRQFSNSRSEMNVSTLELGDSALYLCASSPGQLGNTIYFGEGSWLTVV.

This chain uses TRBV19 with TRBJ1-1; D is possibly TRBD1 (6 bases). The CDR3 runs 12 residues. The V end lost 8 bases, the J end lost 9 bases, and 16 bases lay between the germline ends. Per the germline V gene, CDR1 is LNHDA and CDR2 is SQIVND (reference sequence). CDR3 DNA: TGTGCCAGTCATAAGGACAGAAGGAAAGCTTTCTTT. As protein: CASHKDRRKAFF.

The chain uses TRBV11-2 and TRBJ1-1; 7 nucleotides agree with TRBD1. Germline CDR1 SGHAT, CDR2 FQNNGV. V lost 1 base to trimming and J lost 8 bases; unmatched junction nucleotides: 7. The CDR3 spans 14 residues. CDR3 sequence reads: CASSLGEGALEAFF. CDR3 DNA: TGTGCCAGCAGCTTAGGGGAGGGGGCCTTAGAAGCTTTCTTT.

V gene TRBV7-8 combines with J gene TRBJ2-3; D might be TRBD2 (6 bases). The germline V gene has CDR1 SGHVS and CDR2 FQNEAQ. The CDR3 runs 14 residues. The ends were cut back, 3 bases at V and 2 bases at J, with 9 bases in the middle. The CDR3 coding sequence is TGTGCCAGCAGCTTTAGCGGATACACAGATACGCAGTATTTT. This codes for CASSFSGYTDTQYF.

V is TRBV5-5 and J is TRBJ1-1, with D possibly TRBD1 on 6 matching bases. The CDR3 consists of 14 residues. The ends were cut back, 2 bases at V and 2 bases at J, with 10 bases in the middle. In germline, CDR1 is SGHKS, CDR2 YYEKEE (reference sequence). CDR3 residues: CASSFGGFNTEAFF. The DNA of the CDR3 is TGTGCCAGCAGCTTTGGGGGCTTTAACACTGAAGCTTTCTTT.

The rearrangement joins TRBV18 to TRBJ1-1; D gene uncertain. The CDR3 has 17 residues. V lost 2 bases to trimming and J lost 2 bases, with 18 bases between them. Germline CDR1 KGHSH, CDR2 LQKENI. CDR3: CASSPRERRAINTEAFF. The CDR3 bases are TGTGCCAGCTCACCAAGAGAACGAAGGGCAATTAACACTGAAGCTTTCTTT.

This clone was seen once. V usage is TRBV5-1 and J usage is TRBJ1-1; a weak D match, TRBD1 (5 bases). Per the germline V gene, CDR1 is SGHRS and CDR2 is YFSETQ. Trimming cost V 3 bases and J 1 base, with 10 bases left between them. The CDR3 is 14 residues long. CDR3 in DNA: TGCGCCAGCAGCTCGGACATTACGAACACTGAAGCTTTCTTT. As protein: CASSSDITNTEAFF. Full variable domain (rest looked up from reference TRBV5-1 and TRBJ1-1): KAGVTQTPRYLIKTRGQQVTLSCSPISGHRSVSWYQQTPGQGLQFLFEYFSETQRNKGNFPGRFSGRQFSNSRSEMNVSTLELGDSALYLCASSSDITNTEAFFGQGTRLTVV.

The CDR3 protein is CSVDRGGLYYGYTF. The CDR3 nucleotides are TGCAGCGTTGATAGGGGTGGCCTTTACTATGGCTACACCTTC. The gene calls are TRBV29-1 and TRBJ1-2, with TRBD1 as a possible D gene (5 bases). Germline CDR1 reads SQVTM; CDR2 reads ANQGSEA. The CDR3 spans 14 residues. V shed 3 bases and J shed 3 bases, with 14 bases lying between them.

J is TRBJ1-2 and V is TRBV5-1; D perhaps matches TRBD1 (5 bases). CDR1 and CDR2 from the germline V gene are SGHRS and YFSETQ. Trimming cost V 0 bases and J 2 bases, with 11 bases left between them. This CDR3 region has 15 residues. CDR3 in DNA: TGCGCCAGCAGCTTGGCAGGGTCCCCGAACTATGGCTACACCTTC. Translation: CASSLAGSPNYGYTF.

CDR3 protein: CASSPGPQRPYEQYF. For the CDR3, the DNA is TGTGCCAGCTCCCCAGGCCCCCAAAGGCCCTACGAGCAGTACTTC. V and J are TRBV18 and TRBJ2-7; D not resolved. This CDR3 has 15 amino acids. Per the germline V gene, CDR1 is KGHSH and CDR2 is LQKENI. V was clipped by 6 bases and J by 2 bases, with 17 bases between them.

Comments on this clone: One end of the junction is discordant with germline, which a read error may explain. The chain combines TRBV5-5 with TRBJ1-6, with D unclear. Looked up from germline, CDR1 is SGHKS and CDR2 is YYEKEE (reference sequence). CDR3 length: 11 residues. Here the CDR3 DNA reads TGTGCCAGCAGCTTTAATTCGCCCCTCCACTTT. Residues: CASSFNSPLHF. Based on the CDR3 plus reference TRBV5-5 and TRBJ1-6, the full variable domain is DAGVTQSPTHLIKTRGQQVTLRCSPISGHKSVSWYQQVLGQGPQFIFQYYEKEERGRGNFPDRFSARQFPNYSSELNVNALLLGDSALYLCASSFNSPLHFGNGTRLTVT.

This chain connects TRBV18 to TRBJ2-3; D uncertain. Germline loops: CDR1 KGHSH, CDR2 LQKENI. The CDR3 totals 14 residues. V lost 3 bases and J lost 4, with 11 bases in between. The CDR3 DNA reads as TGTGCCAGCTCACCCGGTCGGGTGGCAGATACGCAGTATTTT. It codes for CASSPGRVADTQYF.

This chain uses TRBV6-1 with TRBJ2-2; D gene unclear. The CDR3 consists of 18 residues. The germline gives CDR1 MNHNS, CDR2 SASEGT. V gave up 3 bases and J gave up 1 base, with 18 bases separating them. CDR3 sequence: CASSDKKQTLLNTGELFF. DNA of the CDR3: TGTGCCAGCAGTGATAAGAAACAGACTTTATTGAACACCGGGGAGCTGTTTTTT.

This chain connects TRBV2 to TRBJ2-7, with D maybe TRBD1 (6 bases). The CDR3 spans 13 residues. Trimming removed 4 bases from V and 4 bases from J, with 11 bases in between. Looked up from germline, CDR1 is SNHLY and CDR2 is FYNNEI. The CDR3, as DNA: TGTGCCAGCAGTGCAGGGGTAAGGTACGAGCAGTACTTC. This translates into CASSAGVRYEQYF.

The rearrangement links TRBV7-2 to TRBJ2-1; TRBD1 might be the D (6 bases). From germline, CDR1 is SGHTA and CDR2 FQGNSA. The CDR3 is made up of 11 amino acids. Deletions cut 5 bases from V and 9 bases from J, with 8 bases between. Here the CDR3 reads CASSPQGEQFF. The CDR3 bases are TGTGCCAGCAGCCCACAGGGTGAGCAGTTCTTC.

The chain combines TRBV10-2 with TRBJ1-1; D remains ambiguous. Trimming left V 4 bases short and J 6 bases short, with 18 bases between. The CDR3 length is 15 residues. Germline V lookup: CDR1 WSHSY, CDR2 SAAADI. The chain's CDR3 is CASSVFTFGRSEAFF. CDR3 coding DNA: TGCGCCAGCAGTGTTTTCACCTTCGGTCGGTCTGAAGCTTTCTTT.